A single sample gave rise to the 9 T cell receptor beta chains below, sequenced in a study of vaccination and CD4 T cells after COVID-19. The antigens of these receptors remain unknown. The assay that was used to sequence DNA from cultured CD4+ T cells was the Oncomine TCR Beta short-read assay. MiXCR, run by TCRdb on the PCR reads, gives a single entry per CDR3 protein. The top ten clones hold around two fifths of a sample with 4,500 to 6,000 distinct CDR3 sequences, 39% of them seen once. Described treatment: approximately nine-day PBMC culture with coronavirus spike peptide pools or control peptides (ViraFEST assay). Before the COVID-19 pandemic (2011-2018), CD4+ T cells were obtained from the unexposed donor. The sample was CD4+ T cells from blood, cultured in vitro. These receptor sequences come from a human donor in good health.

In this sample, this clonotype turned up a few times. V usage is TRBV6-4 and J usage is TRBJ1-2, with 10 bases lining up with TRBD1. The V gene end was trimmed by 0 bases and the J gene end by 8 bases; junction bases not matched to a gene: 0. CDR3 length: 13 residues. From germline, CDR1 is MRHNA and CDR2 SNTAGT. CDR3 DNA sequence: TGTGCCAGCAGTGACTCGACAGGGGGCGGCTACACCTTC. It specifies CASSDSTGGGYTF.

The J gene is TRBJ2-7, the V gene TRBV6-4; no clear D gene. V lost 8 bases to trimming and J lost 4 bases, with 30 bases between them. Germline V gene lookup returns CDR1 MRHNA and CDR2 SNTAGT. This CDR3 comprises 18 residues. The CDR3 protein is CASGYSSLPILIDYEQYF. The CDR3, as DNA: TGTGCCAGCGGTTACAGTTCCCTACCTATATTAATTGATTACGAGCAGTACTTC.

The chain links TRBV20-1 to TRBJ1-2, with D uncertain. The CDR3 runs 13 residues. V was pared by 6 bases and J by 4 bases, with 15 bases between. Germline V gene lookup returns CDR1 DFQATT and CDR2 SNEGSKA (reference sequence). CDR3 amino acids: CSAPGQAFYGYTF. CDR3 nucleotides: TGCAGTGCCCCCGGGCAAGCTTTCTATGGCTACACCTTC.

This clonotype has just a few counts. The J gene is TRBJ1-1, the V gene TRBV7-8, with no clear D. This CDR3 is built from 14 residues. The ends were cut back, 5 bases at V and 4 bases at J, with 14 bases in the middle. The germline CDR1 and CDR2 sequences are SGHVS and FQNEAQ. The CDR3 reads CASSLFDLGTEAFF. CDR3 bases: TGTGCCAGCAGCCTTTTTGACCTTGGCACTGAAGCTTTCTTT.

This clonotype was counted only a few times. The chain joins TRBV15 to TRBJ1-5; TRBD1 is a possible D gene (6 bases). There are 17 residues in the CDR3. Trimming stripped 6 bases from V and 1 base from J, with 19 bases between. In germline, CDR1 is LNHNV, CDR2 YYDKDF (reference sequence). The CDR3 bases are TGTGCCACCAGGACGACTACAGGGTTCGGGAGCAATCAGCCCCAGCATTTT. Its translation is CATRTTTGFGSNQPQHF.

The chain couples TRBV11-2 to TRBJ1-2; tentative D call: TRBD1 (5 bases). The CDR3 is 15 residues long. CDR1 and CDR2 from the germline V gene are SGHAT and FQNNGV. V gave up 2 bases and J gave up 4 bases, with 14 bases separating them. CDR3 in DNA: TGTGCCAGCAGCTTAACCGAAGGGACGGTCTATGGCTACACCTTC. Translated: CASSLTEGTVYGYTF.

Only a few counts were recorded for this clonotype. The V and J genes are TRBV6-5 and TRBJ1-2; 12 bases line up with TRBD1. Germline V CDR1 and CDR2: MNHEY, SVGAGI. This CDR3 region has 15 residues. V lost 4 bases and J lost 6; bases outside the gene matches: 6. The CDR3 DNA reads as TGTGCCAGCAGTTGGGACAGGGGGCGCCTTAATGGCTACACCTTC. It codes for CASSWDRGRLNGYTF.

This clonotype occurred a few times. V gene TRBV6-4 combines with J gene TRBJ1-2; tentatively, D is TRBD1 (5 bases). This CDR3 is 14 amino acids long. V was clipped by 2 bases and J by 6 bases, with 13 bases between them. The germline CDR1 and CDR2 sequences are MRHNA and SNTAGT. In DNA form, the CDR3 reads TGTGCCAGCAGTGACGCCACCGGGACGAATGGCTACACCTTC. Its translation is CASSDATGTNGYTF.

This sequence joins TRBV20-1 and TRBJ1-1; D is ambiguous. CDR1 and CDR2 from the germline V gene are DFQATT and SNEGSKA (reference sequence). This CDR3 is 17 amino acids long. Trimming removed 6 bases from V and 0 bases from J, with 23 bases in between. As DNA, the CDR3 is TGCAGTGCCCCCCAACGCGGGATGGCGGGCTTGAACACTGAAGCTTTCTTT. Translation gives CSAPQRGMAGLNTEAFF.